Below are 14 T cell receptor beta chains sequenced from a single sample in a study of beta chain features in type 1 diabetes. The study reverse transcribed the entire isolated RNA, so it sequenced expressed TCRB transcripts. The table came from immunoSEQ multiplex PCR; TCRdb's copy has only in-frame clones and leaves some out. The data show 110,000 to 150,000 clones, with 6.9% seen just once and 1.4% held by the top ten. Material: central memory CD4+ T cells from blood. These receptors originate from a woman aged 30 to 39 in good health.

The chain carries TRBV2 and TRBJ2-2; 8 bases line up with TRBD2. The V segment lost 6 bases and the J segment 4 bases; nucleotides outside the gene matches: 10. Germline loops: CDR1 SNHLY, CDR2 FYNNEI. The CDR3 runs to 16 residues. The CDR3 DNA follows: TGTGCCAGCAGCGCAAGCGGGAGATCATCCACCGGGGAGCTGTTTTTT. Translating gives CASSASGRSSTGELFF.

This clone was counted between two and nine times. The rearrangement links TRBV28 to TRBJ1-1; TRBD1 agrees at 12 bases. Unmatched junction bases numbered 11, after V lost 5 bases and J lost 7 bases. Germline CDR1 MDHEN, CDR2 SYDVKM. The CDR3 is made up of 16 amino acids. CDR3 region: CASSALGQGAGSEAFF. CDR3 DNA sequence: TGTGCCAGCAGTGCCTTGGGACAGGGGGCGGGGAGTGAAGCTTTCTTT.

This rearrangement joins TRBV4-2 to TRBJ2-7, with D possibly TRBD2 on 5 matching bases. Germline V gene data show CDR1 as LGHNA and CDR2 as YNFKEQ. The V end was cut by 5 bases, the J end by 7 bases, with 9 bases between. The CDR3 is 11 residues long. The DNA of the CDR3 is TGTGCCAGCAGCTTGAGGAGGGAGCAGTACTTC. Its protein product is CASSLRREQYF.

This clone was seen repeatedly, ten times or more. The DNA for the CDR3 is TGTGCCAGCAGCCAAGGGGACAGACTCTACACCTTC. Amino acid sequence: CASSQGDRLYTF. The chain recombines TRBV14 with TRBJ1-2; TRBD1 aligns across 7 bases. V dropped 1 base and J dropped 10; count of bases not matched to a gene: 3. The CDR3 contains 12 residues. Germline loops: CDR1 SGHDN, CDR2 FVKESK.

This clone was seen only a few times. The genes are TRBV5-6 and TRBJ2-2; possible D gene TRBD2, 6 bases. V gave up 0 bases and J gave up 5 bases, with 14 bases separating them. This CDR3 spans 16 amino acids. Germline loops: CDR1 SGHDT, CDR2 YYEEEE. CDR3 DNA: TGTGCCAGCAGCTTGGTCGGTAGCCGGGGGACCGGGGAGCTGTTTTTT. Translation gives CASSLVGSRGTGELFF. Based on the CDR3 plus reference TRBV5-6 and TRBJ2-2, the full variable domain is DAGVTQSPTHLIKTRGQQVTLRCSPKSGHDTVSWYQQALGQGPQFIFQYYEEEERQRGNFPDRFSGHQFPNYSSELNVNALLLGDSALYLCASSLVGSRGTGELFFGEGSRLTVL.

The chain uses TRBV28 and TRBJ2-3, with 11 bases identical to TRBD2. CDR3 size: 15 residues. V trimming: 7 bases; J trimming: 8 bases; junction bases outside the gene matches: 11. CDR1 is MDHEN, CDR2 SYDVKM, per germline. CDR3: CASNEIGLAGGTQYF. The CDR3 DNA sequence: TGTGCCAGCAATGAAATTGGACTAGCGGGTGGTACGCAGTATTTT.

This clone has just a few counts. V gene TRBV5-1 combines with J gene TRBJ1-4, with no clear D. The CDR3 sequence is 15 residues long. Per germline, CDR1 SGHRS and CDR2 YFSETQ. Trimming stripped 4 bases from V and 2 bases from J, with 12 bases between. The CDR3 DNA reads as TGCGCCAGCAGCCCCGGGAGAGGGACTAATGAAAAACTGTTTTTT. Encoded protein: CASSPGRGTNEKLFF.

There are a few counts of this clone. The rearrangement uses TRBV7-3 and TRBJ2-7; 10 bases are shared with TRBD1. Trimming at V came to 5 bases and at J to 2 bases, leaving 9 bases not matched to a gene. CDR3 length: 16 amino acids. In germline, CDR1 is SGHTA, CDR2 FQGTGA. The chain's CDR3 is CASSPLGQGTTYEQYF. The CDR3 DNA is TGTGCCAGCAGCCCACTGGGACAGGGGACGACCTACGAGCAGTACTTC.

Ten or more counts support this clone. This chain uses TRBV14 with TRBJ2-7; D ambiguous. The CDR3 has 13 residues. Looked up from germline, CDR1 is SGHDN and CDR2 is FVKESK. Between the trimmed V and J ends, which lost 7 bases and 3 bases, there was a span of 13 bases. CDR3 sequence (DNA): TGTGCCAGCACCACCCAGAGAGGCTACGAGCAGTACTTC. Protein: CASTTQRGYEQYF.

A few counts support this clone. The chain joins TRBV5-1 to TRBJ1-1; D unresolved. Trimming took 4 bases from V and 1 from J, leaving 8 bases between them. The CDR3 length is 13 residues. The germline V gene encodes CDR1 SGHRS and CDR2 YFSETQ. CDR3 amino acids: CASSPDTNTEAFF. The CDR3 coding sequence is TGCGCCAGCAGCCCCGACACGAACACTGAAGCTTTCTTT.

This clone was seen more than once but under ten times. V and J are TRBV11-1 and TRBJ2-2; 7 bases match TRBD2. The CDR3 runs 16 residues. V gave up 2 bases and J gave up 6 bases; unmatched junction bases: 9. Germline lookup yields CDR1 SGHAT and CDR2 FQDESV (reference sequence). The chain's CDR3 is CASSLIRGSRAGELFF. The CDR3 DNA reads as TGTGCCAGCAGCTTAATTCGCGGGAGTAGGGCCGGGGAGCTGTTTTTT.

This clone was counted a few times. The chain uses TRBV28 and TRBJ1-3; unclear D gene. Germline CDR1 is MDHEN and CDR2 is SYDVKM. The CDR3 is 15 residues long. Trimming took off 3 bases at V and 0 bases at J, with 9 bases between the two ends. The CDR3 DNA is TGTGCCAGCAGTTTTGGGCAGGCCTCTGGAAACACCATATATTTT. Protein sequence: CASSFGQASGNTIYF.

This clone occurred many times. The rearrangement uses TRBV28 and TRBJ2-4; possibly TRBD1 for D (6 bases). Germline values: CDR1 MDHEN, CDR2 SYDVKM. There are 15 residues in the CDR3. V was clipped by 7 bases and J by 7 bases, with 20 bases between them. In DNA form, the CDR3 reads TGTGCCAGCAAGGAGGCCAGGGGTCGAGGGAACATTCAGTACTTC. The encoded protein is CASKEARGRGNIQYF.

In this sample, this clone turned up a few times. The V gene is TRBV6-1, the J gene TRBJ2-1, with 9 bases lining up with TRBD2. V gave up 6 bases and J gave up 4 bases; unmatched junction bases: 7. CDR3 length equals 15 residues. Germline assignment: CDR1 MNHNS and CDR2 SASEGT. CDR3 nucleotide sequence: TGTGCCAGCAGGGCCATAGCGGGAGTTTACAATGAGCAGTTCTTC. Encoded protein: CASRAIAGVYNEQFF.